This T cell receptor beta chain was sequenced during a study of CXCR3-negative and CXCR3-positive naive CD8 T cells. General study findings and limits: Relative to CXCR3-negative naive cells, CXCR3-positive naive cells had more hydrophobic TRB CDR3s.

This CDR3 contains 15 residues. Germline lookup yields CDR1 SGHTA and CDR2 FQGTGA. The method, 5' RACE with UMI labels, was used to prepare the TRB cDNA libraries. TCRdb reanalyzed the 5' RACE reads, giving one entry per CDR3 protein sequence and no DNA. With roughly 50,000 distinct CDR3 sequences in the sample, the ten largest clones hold 0.56%. With respect to this clonotype: Its specificity is unknown.

The rearrangement uses TRBV7-3 and TRBJ1-2. Sequenced input: naive CXCR3+ CD8+ T cells from blood. Regarding subset: CD45RO-CCR7+CD27+CD95- naive CD8+ T cells expressing CXCR3 (TNR3+). The sequence was obtained from a human donor in good health. Some clones in this sample may be carry-over from other donors' samples. The CDR3: CASSPSLTSNYGYTF.